This T cell receptor (beta chain) is from a study of OX40 agonist ivuxolimab in advanced cancers. For the study at large: Ivuxolimab, which patients received intravenously every 2 weeks, was dosed at 0.01 to 10 mg/kg. Participants could have had prior anti-PD-1, anti-PD-L1 or anti-CTLA-4 therapy, and around 40% had some.

Data came from immunoSEQ multiplex PCR; TCRdb stores just in-frame clones and leaves some out. The table records tens of thousands of clones, less than 95% of them present only once. The CDR3 has 15 amino acids. V lost 7 bases and J 2 bases, leaving 18 bases between the germline ends. Germline CDR1 MNHEY, CDR2 SMNVEV (reference sequence). Only one count was recorded for this clone. The sequencing here drew on CD4+ or CD8+ T cells sorted from blood, taken in a trial of the OX40 agonist ivuxolimab. This receptor was identified in an adult with an advanced solid tumor such as melanoma, head and neck, liver or kidney cancer. The chain has TRBV27 and TRBJ2-7, with D possibly TRBD2 on 6 matching bases. The CDR3 DNA reads as TGTGCCAGCACCTTCAAGCCGGGGGACGCCTACGAGCAGTACTTC. This encodes CASTFKPGDAYEQYF.